The next 23 T cell receptor beta chains were all read from a single sample in a study of cytomegalovirus exposure and HLA in healthy donors. PCR was performed using 60 Vbeta and 13 Jbeta primers. Sequencing was performed with immunoSEQ multiplex PCR; in TCRdb, only in-frame clones are kept and a portion is missing. The sample's table shows roughly 53,000 clones. Specimen: PBMCs. These receptors were obtained from a female donor in good health and CMV-seronegative.

The chain uses TRBV5-6 and TRBJ1-1; maybe TRBD1 (6 bases). The CDR3 has 13 amino acids. Trimming left V 2 bases short and J 7 bases short, with 12 bases between. Germline lookup yields CDR1 SGHDT and CDR2 YYEEEE. The CDR3 nucleotides are TGTGCCAGCAGCTTTCGGACAGACGTTGAAGCTTTCTTT. This translates into CASSFRTDVEAFF.

CDR3 DNA sequence: TGTGCCAGCGGTCTTACTAATGAGCAGTTCTTC. It yields the protein CASGLTNEQFF. The V gene is TRBV5-6, the J gene TRBJ2-1; D not resolved. The CDR3 is 11 residues long. Trimming removed 7 bases at V and 7 bases at J, with 9 bases between. Looked up from germline, CDR1 is SGHDT and CDR2 is YYEEEE.

The chain recombines TRBV6-1 with TRBJ2-1; D is possibly TRBD2 (5 bases). V was clipped by 6 bases and J by 7 bases, with 10 bases between them. Germline CDR1 MNHNS, CDR2 SASEGT. The CDR3 contains 12 residues. The CDR3 loop is CASRVDWNEQFF. CDR3 coding DNA: TGTGCCAGCAGAGTGGACTGGAATGAGCAGTTCTTC.

The genes are TRBV19 and TRBJ1-2, with a tentative D call TRBD1 (5 bases). The ends were cut back, 5 bases at V and 4 bases at J, with 17 bases in the middle. In germline, CDR1 is LNHDA, CDR2 SQIVND (reference sequence). The CDR3 is made up of 15 amino acids. CDR3 residues: CASSSLGQRFYGYTF. As DNA, the CDR3 is TGTGCCAGTAGTTCACTTGGACAACGCTTCTATGGCTACACCTTC. The whole variable domain, filled in from reference TRBV19 and TRBJ1-2, reads DGGITQSPKYLFRKEGQNVTLSCEQNLNHDAMYWYRQDPGQGLRLIYYSQIVNDFQKGDIAEGYSVSREKKESFPLTVTSAQKNPTAFYLCASSSLGQRFYGYTFGSGTRLTVV.

V is TRBV7-9 and J is TRBJ2-5, with TRBD2 identical over 9 bases. CDR3 length equals 15 residues. Looked up from germline, CDR1 is SEHNR and CDR2 is FQNEAQ (reference sequence). Losses at the gene ends were 2 bases for V and 5 bases for J; bases not matched to a gene: 6. CDR3 coding DNA: TGTGCCAGCAGCTTAACGGGACTAGCCGGGGAGACCCAGTACTTC. Encoded protein: CASSLTGLAGETQYF.

To note about this clone: Other nucleotide sequences from this sample produce the same CDR3. The chain employs TRBV30 and TRBJ1-2, with TRBD1 as a possible D gene (6 bases). The ends were cut back, 1 base at V and 5 bases at J, with 17 bases in the middle. This CDR3 is 15 amino acids long. Germline V gene data show CDR1 as GTSNPN and CDR2 as SVGIG (reference sequence). DNA of the CDR3: TGTGCCTGGAGTGACCTTGTAAGGGGGTCGTATGGCTACACCTTC. This gives the protein CAWSDLVRGSYGYTF.

The chain employs TRBV2 and TRBJ1-5; 8 bases map to TRBD1. The CDR3 contains 16 residues. V trimming: 4 bases; J trimming: 7 bases; junction bases outside the gene matches: 12. Germline loops: CDR1 SNHLY, CDR2 FYNNEI. The CDR3 loop reads CASSAWDRTDPQPQHF. The CDR3 DNA reads as TGTGCCAGCAGTGCGTGGGACAGGACGGACCCACAGCCCCAGCATTTT.

This chain links TRBV5-1 with TRBJ2-5, with TRBD2 matching 7 bases. With V trimmed by 2 bases and J by 2 bases, 6 bases remained unmatched. The germline V gene has CDR1 SGHRS and CDR2 YFSETQ. The CDR3 consists of 15 residues. CDR3 region: CASSFNAGEQETQYF. CDR3 DNA sequence: TGCGCCAGCAGCTTTAACGCGGGGGAGCAAGAGACCCAGTACTTC.

V and J are TRBV10-3 and TRBJ1-1; weak D call: TRBD1 (5 bases). Germline V gene lookup returns CDR1 ENHRY and CDR2 SYGVKD. Trimming pared 4 bases from V and 1 base from J, leaving 10 bases between. The CDR3 runs to 14 residues. The CDR3 reads CAISVGQGNTEAFF. The CDR3, as DNA: TGTGCCATCAGTGTCGGGCAGGGGAACACTGAAGCTTTCTTT.

V and J are TRBV6-6 and TRBJ2-1, with TRBD1 matching over 8 bases. This CDR3 is 14 amino acids long. Germline V gene data show CDR1 as MNHNY and CDR2 as SVGAGI (reference sequence). With V trimmed by 6 bases and J by 6 bases, 7 bases remained unmatched. CDR3 amino acids: CASSQTGQGNEQFF. The DNA for the CDR3 is TGTGCCAGCAGCCAAACCGGACAGGGCAATGAGCAGTTCTTC.

The chain couples TRBV5-6 to TRBJ1-2, with D unclear. V lost 7 bases and J lost 0, with 16 bases in between. The CDR3 is made up of 15 amino acids. The germline CDR1 and CDR2 sequences are SGHDT and YYEEEE. The CDR3 spells CASDSNNIANYGYTF. The DNA for the CDR3 is TGTGCCAGCGACTCAAATAACATAGCTAACTATGGCTACACCTTC.

The genes are TRBV5-6 and TRBJ2-1; D not resolved. The V and J ends lost 10 bases and 0 bases respectively, with 14 bases between them. The CDR3 covers 14 residues. Germline V gene sequence: CDR1 SGHDT, CDR2 YYEEEE. The CDR3 DNA reads as TGTGCCTGGAGCACACTACCCTCCTACAATGAGCAGTTCTTC. It yields the protein CAWSTLPSYNEQFF. The full variable domain, with the rest looked up from reference TRBV5-6 and TRBJ2-1, is DAGVTQSPTHLIKTRGQQVTLRCSPKSGHDTVSWYQQALGQGPQFIFQYYEEEERQRGNFPDRFSGHQFPNYSSELNVNALLLGDSALYLCAWSTLPSYNEQFFGPGTRLTVL.

The chain has TRBV5-4 and TRBJ1-1; TRBD1 aligns across 9 bases. The junction had 9 bases not matched to a gene; V was cut back by 2 bases and J by 4 bases. This CDR3 contains 16 residues. CDR1 and CDR2 from the germline V gene are SGHNT and YYREEE (reference sequence). CDR3 nucleotide sequence: TGTGCCAGCAGCTTAGGGGACAGGGTGTGGGCCACTGAAGCTTTCTTT. Its protein is CASSLGDRVWATEAFF.

The V and J genes are TRBV14 and TRBJ1-1; TRBD1 aligns across 8 bases. V trimming: 4 bases; J trimming: 4 bases; junction bases outside the gene matches: 5. The CDR3 contains 14 residues. The germline V gene encodes CDR1 SGHDN and CDR2 FVKESK. The CDR3 region is CASSRQGLGTEAFF. Here the CDR3 DNA reads TGTGCCAGCAGCCGACAGGGGCTTGGCACTGAAGCTTTCTTT.

The V call is TRBV5-4, the J call TRBJ2-1, with D unresolved. The V gene's germline CDR1 is SGHNT and CDR2 YYREEE (reference sequence). The CDR3 is 13 amino acids. V lost 2 bases and J lost 5, with 8 bases in between. CDR3 region: CASSFDSHNEQFF. In DNA, the CDR3 is TGTGCCAGCAGCTTCGACTCTCACAATGAGCAGTTCTTC.

The chain joins TRBV7-8 to TRBJ2-7; D gene unclear. Germline loops: CDR1 SGHVS, CDR2 FQNEAQ. Trimming removed 5 bases from V and 6 bases from J, with 11 bases in between. This CDR3 is built from 12 residues. This CDR3 is CASSPLGVEQYF. The CDR3 DNA is TGTGCCAGCAGCCCCCTGGGCGTCGAGCAGTACTTC.

Written as DNA, the CDR3 is TGTGCCAGCTCACCCCGAGCATCCTACGAGCAGTACTTC. Its protein product is CASSPRASYEQYF. This chain links TRBV18 with TRBJ2-7; D remains unclear. Germline V gene lookup returns CDR1 KGHSH and CDR2 LQKENI. The CDR3 is 13 amino acids. Trimming pared 3 bases from V and 1 base from J, leaving 7 bases between.

This rearrangement joins TRBV18 to TRBJ1-2; D gene uncertain. CDR1 and CDR2 (germline): KGHSH, LQKENI. The V and J ends lost 2 bases and 4 bases respectively, with 17 bases between them. The CDR3 loop spans 16 amino acids. This CDR3 is CASSPIRSAARYGYTF. CDR3 sequence (DNA): TGTGCCAGCTCACCAATCAGGTCCGCAGCCCGCTATGGCTACACCTTC.

V and J are TRBV4-2 and TRBJ2-7; perhaps TRBD1 as D (6 bases). CDR1 is LGHNA, CDR2 YNFKEQ, per germline. V lost 0 bases and J 4 bases, leaving 13 bases between the germline ends. The CDR3 is 15 amino acids. The CDR3 sequence is CASSQESRGPYEQYF. CDR3 DNA: TGTGCCAGCAGCCAAGAGTCCAGGGGACCTTACGAGCAGTACTTC.

The genes are TRBV4-1 and TRBJ2-7; the match to TRBD1 covers 7 bases. After removal of 2 bases from V and 1 base from J, the junction contained 5 bases not matched to a gene. CDR1 and CDR2 (germline): MGHRA, YSYEKL. This CDR3 is built from 15 residues. The CDR3 region has the DNA TGCGCCAGCAGCCAATTCCCGACAGGGTCCTACGAGCAGTACTTC. The encoded protein is CASSQFPTGSYEQYF.

The chain is built from TRBV5-1 and TRBJ2-5; 9 bases match TRBD2. The germline V gene has CDR1 SGHRS and CDR2 YFSETQ. The CDR3 contains 16 residues. The V and J ends lost 4 bases and 4 bases, in that order; junction bases with no gene match: 11. This chain's CDR3 is CASSPTLAGGPETQYF. In nucleotides, the CDR3 is TGCGCCAGCAGCCCTACCTTGGCGGGAGGGCCAGAGACCCAGTACTTC.

V and J are TRBV6-5 and TRBJ2-7; 9 nucleotides match TRBD1. Germline V lookup: CDR1 MNHEY, CDR2 SVGAGI. The junction had 7 bases not matched to a gene; V was cut back by 0 bases and J by 4 bases. The CDR3 spans 16 residues. The DNA of the CDR3 is TGTGCCAGCAGTTACTCCGGGACAGGGCTGAAGTACGAGCAGTACTTC. This translates into CASSYSGTGLKYEQYF.

The chain joins TRBV25-1 to TRBJ2-1, with D possibly being TRBD1 (6 bases). Per germline, CDR1 MGHDK and CDR2 SYGVNS. V gave up 2 bases and J gave up 7 bases, with 12 bases separating them. This CDR3 has 14 amino acids. The DNA of the CDR3 is TGTGCCAGCAGTGAACAAGGGACATGGAATGAGCAGTTCTTC. It codes for CASSEQGTWNEQFF.